This TCR beta chain stems from a study of neoadjuvant anti-PD-1 for oral cavity cancer. The CDR3 contains 14 residues. Per the germline V gene, CDR1 is KGHSH and CDR2 is LQKENI. Trimming shortened V by 1 base and J by 0 bases, and 7 bases separated the two germline ends. Blood cells were analyzed directly, without culture or expansion. Measured with immunoSEQ multiplex PCR; TCRdb has only the in-frame clones, and not every one. The sample holds tens of thousands of clones; around 83% are singletons and the top ten take about 3.7%. The sequence came from a person aged 35 to 85 with oral cavity squamous cell carcinoma. Here the sequenced sample was PBMCs, taken before nivolumab (anti-PD-1) treatment. This chain uses TRBV18 with TRBJ2-7, with a weak D call TRBD1 (5 bases). The CDR3 protein is CASSPLGRSYEQYF. The CDR3, as DNA: TGTGCCAGCTCACCACTGGGGCGCTCCTACGAGCAGTACTTC.